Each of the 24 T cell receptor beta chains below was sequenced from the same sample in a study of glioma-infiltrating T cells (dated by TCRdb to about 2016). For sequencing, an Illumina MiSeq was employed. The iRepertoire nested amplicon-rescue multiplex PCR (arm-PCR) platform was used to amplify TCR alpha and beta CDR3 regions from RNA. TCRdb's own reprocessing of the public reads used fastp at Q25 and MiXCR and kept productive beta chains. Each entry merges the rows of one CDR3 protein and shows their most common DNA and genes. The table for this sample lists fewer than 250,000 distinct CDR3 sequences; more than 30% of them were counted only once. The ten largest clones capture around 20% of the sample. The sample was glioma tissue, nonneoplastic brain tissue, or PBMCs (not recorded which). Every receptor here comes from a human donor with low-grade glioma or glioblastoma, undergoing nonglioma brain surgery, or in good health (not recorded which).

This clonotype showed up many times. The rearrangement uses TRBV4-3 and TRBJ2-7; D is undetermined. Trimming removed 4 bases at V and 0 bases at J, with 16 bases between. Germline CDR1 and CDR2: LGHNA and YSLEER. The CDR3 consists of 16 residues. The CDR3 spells CASSPEWTTASYEQYF. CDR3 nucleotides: TGCGCCAGCAGCCCGGAGTGGACCACCGCCTCCTACGAGCAGTACTTC.

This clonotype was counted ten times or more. CDR3 loop: CASSRQGVPRGETQYF. The CDR3 DNA sequence: TGTGCCAGCAGCAGACAGGGGGTTCCTCGCGGTGAGACCCAGTACTTC. J is TRBJ2-5 and V is TRBV27; 9 nucleotides align to TRBD1. Germline-derived CDR1 and CDR2 are MNHEY and SMNVEV (reference sequence). The CDR3 loop spans 16 amino acids. V lost 6 bases, J lost 5 bases, and 13 bases stayed unmatched.

CDR3 sequence: CASSSRSSGSYEQYF. Written as DNA, the CDR3 is TGCGCCAGCAGCTCTAGGTCTAGCGGGAGTTACGAGCAGTACTTC. The rearrangement joins TRBV5-1 to TRBJ2-7, with 10 nucleotides matching TRBD2. The ends lost 3 bases at V and 4 bases at J; junction bases unmatched: 7. The CDR3 is 15 amino acids. Germline CDR1 is SGHRS and CDR2 is YFSETQ.

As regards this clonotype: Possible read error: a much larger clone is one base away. The CDR3 reads CSSSSWGTGVSNEQFF. The CDR3 DNA sequence: TGTTCCAGCAGTTCATGGGGGACAGGGGTTAGCAATGAGCAGTTCTTC. The chain carries TRBV7-9 and TRBJ2-1; 10 bases line up with TRBD1. Per the germline V gene, CDR1 is SEHNR and CDR2 is FQNEAQ (reference sequence). This CDR3 region has 16 residues.

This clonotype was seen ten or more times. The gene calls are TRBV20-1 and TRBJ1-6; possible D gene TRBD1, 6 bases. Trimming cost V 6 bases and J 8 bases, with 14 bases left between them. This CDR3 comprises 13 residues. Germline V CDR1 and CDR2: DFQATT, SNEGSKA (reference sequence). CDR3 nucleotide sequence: TGCAGTGCAGCCCGGACAGCAGATTCACCCCTCCACTTT. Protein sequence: CSAARTADSPLHF.

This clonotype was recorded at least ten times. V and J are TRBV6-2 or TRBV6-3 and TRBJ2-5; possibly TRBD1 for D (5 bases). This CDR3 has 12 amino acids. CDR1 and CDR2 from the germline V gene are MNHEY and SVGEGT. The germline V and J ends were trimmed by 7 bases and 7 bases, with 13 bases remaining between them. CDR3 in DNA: TGTGCCAGCACCGGTCAGGGCCTGACCCAGTACTTC. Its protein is CASTGQGLTQYF.

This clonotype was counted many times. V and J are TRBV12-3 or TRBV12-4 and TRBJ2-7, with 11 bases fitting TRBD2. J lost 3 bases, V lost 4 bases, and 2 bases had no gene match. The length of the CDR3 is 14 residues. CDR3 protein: CASSSGTSGYEQYF. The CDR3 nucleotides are TGTGCCAGCAGTTCCGGGACTAGCGGCTACGAGCAGTACTTC.

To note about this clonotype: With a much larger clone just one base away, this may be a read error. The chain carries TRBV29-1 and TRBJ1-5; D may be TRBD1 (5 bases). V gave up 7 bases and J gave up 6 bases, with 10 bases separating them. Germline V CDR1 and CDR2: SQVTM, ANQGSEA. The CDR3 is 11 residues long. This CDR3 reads CSGRGTQPQHF. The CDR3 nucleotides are TGCAGCGGGCGAGGGACTCAGCCCCAGCATTTT.

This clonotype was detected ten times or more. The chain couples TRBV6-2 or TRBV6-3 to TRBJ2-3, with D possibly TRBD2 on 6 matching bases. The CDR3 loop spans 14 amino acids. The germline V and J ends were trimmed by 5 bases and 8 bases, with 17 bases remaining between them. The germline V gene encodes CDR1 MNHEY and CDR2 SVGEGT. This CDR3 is CASSPPDGRVTQYF. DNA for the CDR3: TGTGCCAGCAGTCCCCCGGACGGGAGAGTTACGCAGTATTTT.

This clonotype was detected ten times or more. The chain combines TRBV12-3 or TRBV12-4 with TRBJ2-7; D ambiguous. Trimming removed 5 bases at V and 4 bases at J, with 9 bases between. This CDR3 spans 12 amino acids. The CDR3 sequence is CASSQWVYEQYF. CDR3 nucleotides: TGTGCCAGCAGTCAATGGGTTTACGAGCAGTACTTC.

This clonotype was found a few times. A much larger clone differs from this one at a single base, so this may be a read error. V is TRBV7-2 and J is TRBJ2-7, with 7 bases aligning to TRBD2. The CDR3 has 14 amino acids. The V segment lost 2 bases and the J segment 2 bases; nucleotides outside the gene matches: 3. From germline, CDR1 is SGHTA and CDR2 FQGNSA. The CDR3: CASSLPGTTYEQYF. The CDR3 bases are TGTGCCAGCAGCTTACCCGGGACTACCTACGAGCAGTACTTC.

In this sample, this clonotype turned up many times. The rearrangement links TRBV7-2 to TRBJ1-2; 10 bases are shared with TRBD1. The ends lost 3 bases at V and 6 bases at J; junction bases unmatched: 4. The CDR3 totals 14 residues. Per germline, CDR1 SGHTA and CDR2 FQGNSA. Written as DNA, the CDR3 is TGTGCCAGCAGCTTCGGGGGACAGGGGAATGGCTACACCTTC. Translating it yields CASSFGGQGNGYTF. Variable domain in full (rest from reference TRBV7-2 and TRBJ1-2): GAGVSQSPSNKVTEKGKDVELRCDPISGHTALYWYRQSLGQGLEFLIYFQGNSAPDKSGLPSDRFSAERTGGSVSTLTIQRTQQEDSAVYLCASSFGGQGNGYTFGSGTRLTVV.

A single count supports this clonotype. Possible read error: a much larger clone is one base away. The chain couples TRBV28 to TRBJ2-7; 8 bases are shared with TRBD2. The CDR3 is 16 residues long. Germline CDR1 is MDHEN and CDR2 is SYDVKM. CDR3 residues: CTSSPTGTRGTYEQYF. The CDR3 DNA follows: TGTACCAGCAGCCCGACCGGGACTAGAGGCACCTACGAGCAGTACTTC.

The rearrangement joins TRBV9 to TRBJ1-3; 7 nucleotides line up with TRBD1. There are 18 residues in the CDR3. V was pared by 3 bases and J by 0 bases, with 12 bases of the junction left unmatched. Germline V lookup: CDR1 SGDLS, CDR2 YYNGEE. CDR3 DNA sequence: TGTGCCAGCAGCGCCGCTGGGACAGTGGCGGACTCTGGAAACACCATATATTTT. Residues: CASSAAGTVADSGNTIYF.

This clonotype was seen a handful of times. The CDR3 is CASSLGLAPASIQYF. CDR3 nucleotides: TGTGCCAGCAGCTTAGGATTGGCCCCGGCGTCCATTCAGTACTTC. This chain connects TRBV7-9 to TRBJ2-4; D gene uncertain. Per the germline V gene, CDR1 is SEHNR and CDR2 is FQNEAQ (reference sequence). The V end lost 1 base, the J end lost 9 bases, and 16 bases lay between the germline ends. The CDR3 extends over 15 amino acids.

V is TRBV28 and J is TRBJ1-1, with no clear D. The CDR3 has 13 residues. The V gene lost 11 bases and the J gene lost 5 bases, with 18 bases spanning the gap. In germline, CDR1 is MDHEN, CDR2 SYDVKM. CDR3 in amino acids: CACTSAGATEAFF. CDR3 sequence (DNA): TGTGCCTGCACTTCGGCAGGAGCGACTGAAGCTTTCTTT.

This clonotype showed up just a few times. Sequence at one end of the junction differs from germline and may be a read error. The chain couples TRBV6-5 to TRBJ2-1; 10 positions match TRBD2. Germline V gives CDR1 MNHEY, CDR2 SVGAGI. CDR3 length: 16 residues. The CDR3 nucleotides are TGTGCCAGCGGTTACTCACTAGCGGGAAAATACAATGAGCAGTTCTTC. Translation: CASGYSLAGKYNEQFF.

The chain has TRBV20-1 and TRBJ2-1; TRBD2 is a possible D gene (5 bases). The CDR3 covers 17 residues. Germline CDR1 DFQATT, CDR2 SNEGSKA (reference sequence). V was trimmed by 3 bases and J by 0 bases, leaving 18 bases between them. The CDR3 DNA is TGCAGTGCTAGTAGGGTAGGGCTAGCTCACTCCTACAATGAGCAGTTCTTC. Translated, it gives CSASRVGLAHSYNEQFF.

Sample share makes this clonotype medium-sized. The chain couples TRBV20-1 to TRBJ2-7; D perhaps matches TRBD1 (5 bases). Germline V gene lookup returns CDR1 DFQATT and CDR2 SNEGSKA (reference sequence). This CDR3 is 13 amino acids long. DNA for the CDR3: TGCAGAGCTCAAGGCAGGGACTCCTACGAGCAGTACTTC. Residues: CRAQGRDSYEQYF.

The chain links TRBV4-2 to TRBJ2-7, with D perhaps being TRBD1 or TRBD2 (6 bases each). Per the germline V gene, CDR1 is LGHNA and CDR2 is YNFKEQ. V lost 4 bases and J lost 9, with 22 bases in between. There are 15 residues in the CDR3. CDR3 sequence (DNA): TGTGCCAGCAGCCGAGAGATAAGTGGGGGGCACCGGCAGTACTTC. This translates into CASSREISGGHRQYF.

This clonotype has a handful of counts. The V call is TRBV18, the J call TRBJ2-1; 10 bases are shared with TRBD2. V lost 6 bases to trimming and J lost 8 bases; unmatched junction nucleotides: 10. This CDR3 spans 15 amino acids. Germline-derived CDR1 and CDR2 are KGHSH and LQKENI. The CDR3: CASSLIAGGIYEQFF. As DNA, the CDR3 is TGTGCCAGCTCCCTCATAGCGGGAGGTATCTATGAGCAGTTCTTC.

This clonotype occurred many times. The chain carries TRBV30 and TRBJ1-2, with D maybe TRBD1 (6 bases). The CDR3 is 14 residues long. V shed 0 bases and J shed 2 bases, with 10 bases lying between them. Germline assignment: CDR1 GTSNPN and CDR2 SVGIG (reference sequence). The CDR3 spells CAWSVLGQNYGYTF. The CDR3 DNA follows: TGTGCCTGGAGTGTACTTGGACAGAACTATGGCTACACCTTC.

CDR3: CASSSDSGTAGGPYEQYF. The CDR3 bases are TGTGCCAGCAGCTCCGACAGTGGTACAGCGGGAGGGCCATACGAGCAGTACTTC. This rearrangement joins TRBV11-2 to TRBJ2-7; 10 positions agree with TRBD2. The V gene's germline CDR1 is SGHAT and CDR2 FQNNGV. This CDR3 has 18 amino acids. The ends lost 4 bases at V and 4 bases at J; junction bases unmatched: 16.

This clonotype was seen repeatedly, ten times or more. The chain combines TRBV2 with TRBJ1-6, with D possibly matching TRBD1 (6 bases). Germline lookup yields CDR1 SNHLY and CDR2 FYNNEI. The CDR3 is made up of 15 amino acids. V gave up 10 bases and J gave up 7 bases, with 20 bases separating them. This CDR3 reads CANRREGHQNSPLHF. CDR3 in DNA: TGTGCCAACAGAAGAGAGGGACACCAAAATTCACCCCTCCACTTT.